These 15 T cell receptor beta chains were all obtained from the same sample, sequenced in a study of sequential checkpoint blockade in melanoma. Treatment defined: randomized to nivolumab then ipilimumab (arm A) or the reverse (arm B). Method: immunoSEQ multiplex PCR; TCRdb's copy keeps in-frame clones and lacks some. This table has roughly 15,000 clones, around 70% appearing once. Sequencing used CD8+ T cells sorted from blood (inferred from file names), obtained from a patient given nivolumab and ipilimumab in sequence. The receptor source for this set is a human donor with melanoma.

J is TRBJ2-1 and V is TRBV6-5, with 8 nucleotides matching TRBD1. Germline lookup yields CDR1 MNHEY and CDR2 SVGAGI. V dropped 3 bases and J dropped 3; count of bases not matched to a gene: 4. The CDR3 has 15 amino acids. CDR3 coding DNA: TGTGCCAGCAGTTATGGACAGGGTTACTACAATGAGCAGTTCTTC. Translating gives CASSYGQGYYNEQFF.

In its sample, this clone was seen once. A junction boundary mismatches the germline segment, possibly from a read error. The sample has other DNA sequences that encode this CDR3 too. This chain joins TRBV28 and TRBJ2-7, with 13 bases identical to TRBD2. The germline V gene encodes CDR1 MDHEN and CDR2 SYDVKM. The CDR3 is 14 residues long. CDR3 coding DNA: TGTGCCAGCAGTCCGGGACTAGCGGGATACGAGCAGTACTTT. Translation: CASSPGLAGYEQYF.

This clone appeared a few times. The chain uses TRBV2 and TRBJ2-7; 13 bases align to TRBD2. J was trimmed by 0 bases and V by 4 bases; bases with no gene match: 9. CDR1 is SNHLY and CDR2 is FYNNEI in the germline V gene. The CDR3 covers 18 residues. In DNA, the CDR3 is TGTGCCAGCAGTGGGGGGACTAGCGGGGCCCACTACTCCTACGAGCAGTACTTC. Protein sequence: CASSGGTSGAHYSYEQYF.

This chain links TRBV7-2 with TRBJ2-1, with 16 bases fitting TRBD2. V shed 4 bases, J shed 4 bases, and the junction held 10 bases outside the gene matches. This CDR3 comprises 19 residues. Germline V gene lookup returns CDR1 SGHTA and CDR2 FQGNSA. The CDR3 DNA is TGTGCCAGCAGCTCTGGGACTAGCGGGGGGGCCCACCCTTACAATGAGCAGTTCTTC. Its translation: CASSSGTSGGAHPYNEQFF.

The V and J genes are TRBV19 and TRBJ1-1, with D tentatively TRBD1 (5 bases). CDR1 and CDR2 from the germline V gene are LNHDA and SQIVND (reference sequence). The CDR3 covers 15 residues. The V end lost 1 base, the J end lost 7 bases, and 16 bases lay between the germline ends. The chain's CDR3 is CASSIGQGGQFEAFF. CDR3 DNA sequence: TGTGCCAGTAGTATAGGCCAGGGAGGGCAGTTTGAAGCTTTCTTT.

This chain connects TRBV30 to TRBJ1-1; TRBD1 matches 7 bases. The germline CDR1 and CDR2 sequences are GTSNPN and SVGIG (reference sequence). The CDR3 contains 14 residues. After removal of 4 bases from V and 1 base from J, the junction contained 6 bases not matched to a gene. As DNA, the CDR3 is TGTGCCTGGATTACATACAGGGGGAACACTGAAGCTTTCTTT. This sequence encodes CAWITYRGNTEAFF. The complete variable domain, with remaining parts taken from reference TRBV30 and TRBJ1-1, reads SQTIHQWPATLVQPVGSPLSLECTVEGTSNPNLYWYRQAAGRGLQLLFYSVGIGQISSEVPQNLSASRPQDRQFILSSKKLLLSDSGFYLCAWITYRGNTEAFFGQGTRLTVV.

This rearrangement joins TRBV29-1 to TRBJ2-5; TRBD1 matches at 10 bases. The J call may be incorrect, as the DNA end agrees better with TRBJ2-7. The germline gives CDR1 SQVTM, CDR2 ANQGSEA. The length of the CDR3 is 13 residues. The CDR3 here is CSAKRTGGYEQYF. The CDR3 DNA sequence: TGCAGCGCCAAGAGGACAGGGGGCTACGAGCAGTACTTC.

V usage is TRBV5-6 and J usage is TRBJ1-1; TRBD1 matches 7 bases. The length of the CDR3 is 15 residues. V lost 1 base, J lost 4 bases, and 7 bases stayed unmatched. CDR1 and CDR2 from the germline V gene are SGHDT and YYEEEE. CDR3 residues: CASSLLMQGGTEAFF. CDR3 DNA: TGTGCCAGCAGCTTGTTGATGCAGGGGGGCACTGAAGCTTTCTTT.

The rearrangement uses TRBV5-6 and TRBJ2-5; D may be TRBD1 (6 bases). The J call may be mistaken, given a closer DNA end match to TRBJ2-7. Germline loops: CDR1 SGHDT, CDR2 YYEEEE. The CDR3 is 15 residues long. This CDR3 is CASSSTGSVSYEQYF. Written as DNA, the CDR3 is TGTGCCAGCAGCTCGACAGGTTCGGTCTCCTACGAGCAGTACTTC.

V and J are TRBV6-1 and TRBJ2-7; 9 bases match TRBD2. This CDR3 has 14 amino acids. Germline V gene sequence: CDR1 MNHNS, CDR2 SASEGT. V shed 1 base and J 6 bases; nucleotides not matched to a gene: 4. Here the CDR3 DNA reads TGTGCCAGCAGTGAAGTTTTAGCGGGAGCCGAGCAGTACTTC. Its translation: CASSEVLAGAEQYF.

The CDR3 coding sequence is TGTGCCACCAGCAGAGATCGGTCCTACAATGAGCAGTTCTTC. Amino acids: CATSRDRSYNEQFF. The chain joins TRBV15 to TRBJ2-1; D remains ambiguous. Trimming took off 0 bases at V and 1 base at J, with 4 bases between the two ends. The CDR3 extends over 14 amino acids. Looked up from germline, CDR1 is LNHNV and CDR2 is YYDKDF (reference sequence). Full variable domain (missing parts from reference TRBV15 and TRBJ2-1): DAMVIQNPRYQVTQFGKPVTLSCSQTLNHNVMYWYQQKSSQAPKLLFHYYDKDFNNEADTPDNFQSRRPNTSFCFLDIRSPGLGDTAMYLCATSRDRSYNEQFFGPGTRLTVL.

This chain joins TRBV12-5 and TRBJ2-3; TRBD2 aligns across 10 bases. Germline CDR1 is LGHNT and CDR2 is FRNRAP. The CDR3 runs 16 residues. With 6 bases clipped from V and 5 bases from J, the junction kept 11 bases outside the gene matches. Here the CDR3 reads CASGPPLAGAEDTQYF. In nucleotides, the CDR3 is TGTGCTAGTGGCCCCCCTCTAGCGGGGGCTGAAGATACGCAGTATTTT.

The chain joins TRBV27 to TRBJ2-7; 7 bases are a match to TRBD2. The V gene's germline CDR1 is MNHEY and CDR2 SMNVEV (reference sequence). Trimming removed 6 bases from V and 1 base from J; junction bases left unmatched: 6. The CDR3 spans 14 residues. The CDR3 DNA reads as TGTGCCAGCAGGCCCGGGGGGAGTTCCTACGAGCAGTACTTC. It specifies CASRPGGSSYEQYF.

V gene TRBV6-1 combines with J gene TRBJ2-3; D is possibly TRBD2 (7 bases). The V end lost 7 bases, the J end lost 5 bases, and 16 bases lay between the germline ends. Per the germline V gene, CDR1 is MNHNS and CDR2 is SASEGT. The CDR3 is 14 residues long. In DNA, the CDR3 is TGTGCCAGCAAAGAGGGGGGGTATATAGATACGCAGTATTTT. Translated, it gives CASKEGGYIDTQYF.

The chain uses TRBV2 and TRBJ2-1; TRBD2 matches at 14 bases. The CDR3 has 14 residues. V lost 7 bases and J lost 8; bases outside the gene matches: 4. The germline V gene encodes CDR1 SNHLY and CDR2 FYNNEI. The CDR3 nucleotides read TGTGCCAGCACCGGGACTAGCGGGAGCGATGAGCAGTTCTTC. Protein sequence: CASTGTSGSDEQFF.